The clone carrying this TCR beta chain was observed many times. The antigen is not known. In germline, CDR1 is SGHRS, CDR2 YFSETQ. The ends were cut back, 0 bases at V and 0 bases at J, with 9 bases in the middle. The CDR3 has 16 amino acids. Production of TCR cDNA was by 5'RACE template switching, which also added a universal primer site and UMIs. MiXCR was run by TCRdb on the 5' RACE reads, yielding one entry per CDR3 protein. This table has 250,000 to 300,000 distinct CDR3 sequences, 5.2% appearing once. This sample is drawn from a study of T cells after yellow fever vaccination. Across the whole study: Preparation used SMART-Seq v4 Ultra Low Input for the low-cell-number fractions.

Study results and limitations: Abundant clonotypes from the bulk population could contaminate FACS-sorted repertoires. A limited proportion of clonotypes was detected within both the CD4 and CD8 compartments.

The material was CD4+ T cells sorted from PBMCs, obtained on the day of the yellow fever booster vaccination. The chain couples TRBV5-1 to TRBJ2-2; no clear D. The sequence derives from a man in his late teens or twenties who received the YFV17D yellow fever vaccine. CDR3 protein: CASSLVGLPNTGELFF. CDR3 coding DNA: TGCGCCAGCAGCTTGGTGGGCCTCCCGAACACCGGGGAGCTGTTTTTT.